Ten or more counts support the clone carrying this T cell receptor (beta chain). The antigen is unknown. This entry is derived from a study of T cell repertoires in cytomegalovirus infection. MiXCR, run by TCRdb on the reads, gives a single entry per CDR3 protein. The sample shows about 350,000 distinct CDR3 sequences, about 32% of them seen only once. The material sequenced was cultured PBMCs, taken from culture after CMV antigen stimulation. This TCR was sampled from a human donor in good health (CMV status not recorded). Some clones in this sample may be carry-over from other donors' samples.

The CDR3 coding sequence is TGTGCCAGCTACCGGGATGTAAAAGAGACCCAGTACTTC. It is translated as CASYRDVKETQYF. The genes are TRBV7-8 and TRBJ2-5; D is perhaps TRBD2 (5 bases). This CDR3 has 13 residues. Germline CDR1 SGHVS, CDR2 FQNEAQ. The ends were cut back, 8 bases at V and 3 bases at J, with 13 bases in the middle. The whole variable domain, filled in from reference TRBV7-8 and TRBJ2-5, reads GAGVSQSPRYKVAKRGQDVALRCDPISGHVSLFWYQQALGQGPEFLTYFQNEAQLDKSGLPSDRFFAERPEGSVSTLKIQRTQQEDSAVYLCASYRDVKETQYFGPGTRLLVL.